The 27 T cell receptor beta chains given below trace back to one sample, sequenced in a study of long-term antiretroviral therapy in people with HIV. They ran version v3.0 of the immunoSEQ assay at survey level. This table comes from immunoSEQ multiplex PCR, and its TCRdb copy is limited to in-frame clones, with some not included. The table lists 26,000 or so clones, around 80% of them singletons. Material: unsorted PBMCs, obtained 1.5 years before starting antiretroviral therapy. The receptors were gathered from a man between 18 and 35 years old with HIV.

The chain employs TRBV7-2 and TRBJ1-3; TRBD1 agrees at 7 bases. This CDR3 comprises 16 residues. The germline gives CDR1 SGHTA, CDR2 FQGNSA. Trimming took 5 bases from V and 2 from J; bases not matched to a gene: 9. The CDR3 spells CASSPGGRGAGNTIYF. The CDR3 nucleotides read TGTGCCAGCAGCCCCGGCGGCAGGGGGGCTGGAAACACCATATATTTT.

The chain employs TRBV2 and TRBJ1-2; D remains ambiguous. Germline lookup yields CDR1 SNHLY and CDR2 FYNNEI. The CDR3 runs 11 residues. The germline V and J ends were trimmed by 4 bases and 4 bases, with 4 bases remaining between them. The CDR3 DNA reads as TGTGCCAGCAGTGCCATCTATGGCTACACCTTC. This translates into CASSAIYGYTF. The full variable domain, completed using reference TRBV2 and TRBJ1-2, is EPEVTQTPSHQVTQMGQEVILRCVPISNHLYFYWYRQILGQKVEFLVSFYNNEISEKSEIFDDQFSVERPDGSNFTLKIRSTKLEDSAMYFCASSAIYGYTFGSGTRLTVV.

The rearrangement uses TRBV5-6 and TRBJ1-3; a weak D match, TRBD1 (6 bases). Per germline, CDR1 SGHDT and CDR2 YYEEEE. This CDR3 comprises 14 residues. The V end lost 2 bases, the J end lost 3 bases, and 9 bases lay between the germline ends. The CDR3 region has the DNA TGTGCCAGCAGCTTCGGACAGCTTGGAAACACCATATATTTT. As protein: CASSFGQLGNTIYF.

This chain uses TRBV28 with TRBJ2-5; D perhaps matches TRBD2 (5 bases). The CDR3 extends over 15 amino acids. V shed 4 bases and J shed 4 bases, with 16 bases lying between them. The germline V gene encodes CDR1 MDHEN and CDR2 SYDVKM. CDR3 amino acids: CASSWTTSSTETQYF. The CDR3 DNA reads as TGTGCCAGCAGTTGGACCACTAGTTCGACAGAGACCCAGTACTTC. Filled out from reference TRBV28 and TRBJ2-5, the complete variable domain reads DVKVTQSSRYLVKRTGEKVFLECVQDMDHENMFWYRQDPGLGLRLIYFSYDVKMKEKGDIPEGYSVSREKKERFSLILESASTNQTSMYLCASSWTTSSTETQYFGPGTRLLVL.

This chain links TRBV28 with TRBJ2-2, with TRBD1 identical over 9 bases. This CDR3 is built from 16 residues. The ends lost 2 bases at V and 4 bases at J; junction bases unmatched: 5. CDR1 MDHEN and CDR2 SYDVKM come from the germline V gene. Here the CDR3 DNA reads TGTGCCAGCAGTTTAGGGGGACAGGGAGGCACCGGGGAGCTGTTTTTT. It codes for CASSLGGQGGTGELFF.

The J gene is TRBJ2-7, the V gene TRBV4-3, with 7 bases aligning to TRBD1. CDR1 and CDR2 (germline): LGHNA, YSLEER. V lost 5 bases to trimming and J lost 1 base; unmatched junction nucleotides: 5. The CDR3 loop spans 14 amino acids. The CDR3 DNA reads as TGCGCCAGCAGCTTTGACAGGGCTTCCTACGAGCAGTACTTC. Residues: CASSFDRASYEQYF.

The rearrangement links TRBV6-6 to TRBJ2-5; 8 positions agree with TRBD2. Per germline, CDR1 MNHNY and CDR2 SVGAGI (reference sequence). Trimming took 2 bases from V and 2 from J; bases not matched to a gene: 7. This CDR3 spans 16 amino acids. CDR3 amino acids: CASSYAAGGTQETQYF. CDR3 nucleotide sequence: TGTGCCAGCAGTTACGCGGCGGGAGGTACACAAGAGACCCAGTACTTC.

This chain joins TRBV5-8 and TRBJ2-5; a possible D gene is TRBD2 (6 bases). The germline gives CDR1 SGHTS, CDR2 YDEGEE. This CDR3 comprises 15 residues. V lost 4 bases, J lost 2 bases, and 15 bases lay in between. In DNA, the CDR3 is TGTGCCAGCAGCCTTGGGCGGGGCAGGCAAGAGACCCAGTACTTC. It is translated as CASSLGRGRQETQYF.

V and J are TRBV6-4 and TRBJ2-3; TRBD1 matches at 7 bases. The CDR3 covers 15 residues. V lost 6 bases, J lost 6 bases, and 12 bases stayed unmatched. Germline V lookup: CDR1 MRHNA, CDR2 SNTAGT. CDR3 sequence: CASSDTGQPWDTQYF. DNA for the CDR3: TGTGCCAGCAGCGATACGGGACAGCCTTGGGATACGCAGTATTTT.

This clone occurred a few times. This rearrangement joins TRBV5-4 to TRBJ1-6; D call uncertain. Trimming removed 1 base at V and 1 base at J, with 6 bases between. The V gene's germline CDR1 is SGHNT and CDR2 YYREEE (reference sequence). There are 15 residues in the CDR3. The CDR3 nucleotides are TGTGCCAGCAGCTTGACAAGGTCCTATAATTCACCCCTCCACTTT. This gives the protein CASSLTRSYNSPLHF.

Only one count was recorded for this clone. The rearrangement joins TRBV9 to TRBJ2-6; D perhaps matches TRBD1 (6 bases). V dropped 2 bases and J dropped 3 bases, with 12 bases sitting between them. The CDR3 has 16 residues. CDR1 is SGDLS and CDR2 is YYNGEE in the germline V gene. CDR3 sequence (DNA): TGTGCCAGCAGCGTGCCTACAGGGAGTGGGGCCAACGTCCTGACTTTC. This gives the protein CASSVPTGSGANVLTF.

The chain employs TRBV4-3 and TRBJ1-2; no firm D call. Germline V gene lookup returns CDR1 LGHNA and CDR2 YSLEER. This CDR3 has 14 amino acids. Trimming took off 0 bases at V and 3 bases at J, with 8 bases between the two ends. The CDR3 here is CASSQERADYGYTF. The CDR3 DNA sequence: TGCGCCAGCAGCCAAGAAAGGGCTGACTATGGCTACACCTTC.

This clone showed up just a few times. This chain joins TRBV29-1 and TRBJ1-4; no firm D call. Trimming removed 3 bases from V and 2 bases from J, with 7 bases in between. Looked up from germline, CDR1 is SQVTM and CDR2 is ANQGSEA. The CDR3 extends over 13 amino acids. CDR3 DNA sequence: TGCAGCGTTGACGGAGGGACTAATGAAAAACTGTTTTTT. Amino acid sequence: CSVDGGTNEKLFF.

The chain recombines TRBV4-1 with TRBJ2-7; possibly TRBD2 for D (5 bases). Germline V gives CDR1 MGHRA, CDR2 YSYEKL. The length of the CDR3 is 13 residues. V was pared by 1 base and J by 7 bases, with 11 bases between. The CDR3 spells CASSQAKGGEQYF. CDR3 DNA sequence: TGCGCCAGCAGCCAAGCGAAAGGCGGGGAGCAGTACTTC.

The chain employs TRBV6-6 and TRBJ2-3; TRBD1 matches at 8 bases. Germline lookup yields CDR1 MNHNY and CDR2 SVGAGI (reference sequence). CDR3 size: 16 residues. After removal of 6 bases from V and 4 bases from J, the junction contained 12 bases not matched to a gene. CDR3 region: CASRGLGTGHADTQYF. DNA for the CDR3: TGTGCCAGCAGAGGTCTCGGGACAGGCCATGCAGATACGCAGTATTTT.

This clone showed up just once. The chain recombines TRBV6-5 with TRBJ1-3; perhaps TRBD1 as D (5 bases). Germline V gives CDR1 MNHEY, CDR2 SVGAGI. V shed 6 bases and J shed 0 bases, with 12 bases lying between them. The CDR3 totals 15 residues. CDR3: CASRTAANSGNTIYF. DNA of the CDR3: TGTGCCAGCAGGACAGCCGCAAACTCTGGAAACACCATATATTTT.

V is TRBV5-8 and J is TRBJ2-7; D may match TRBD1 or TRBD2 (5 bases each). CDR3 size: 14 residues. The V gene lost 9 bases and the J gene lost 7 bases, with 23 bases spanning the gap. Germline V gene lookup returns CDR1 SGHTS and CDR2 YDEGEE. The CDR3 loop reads CATYSTGRALEQYF. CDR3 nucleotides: TGTGCCACCTATTCGACGGGACGCGCCTTGGAGCAGTACTTC.

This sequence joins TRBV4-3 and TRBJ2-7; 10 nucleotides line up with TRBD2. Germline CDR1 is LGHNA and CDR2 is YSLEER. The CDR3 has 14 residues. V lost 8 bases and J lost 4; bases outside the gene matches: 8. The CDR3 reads CASGPGLARYEQYF. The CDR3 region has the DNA TGCGCCAGCGGCCCGGGACTAGCGAGATACGAGCAGTACTTC.

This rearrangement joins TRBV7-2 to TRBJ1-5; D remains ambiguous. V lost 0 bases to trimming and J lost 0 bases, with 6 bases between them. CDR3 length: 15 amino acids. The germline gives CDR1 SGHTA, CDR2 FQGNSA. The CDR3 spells CASSLAVNSNQPQHF. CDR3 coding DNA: TGTGCCAGCAGCTTAGCGGTAAATAGCAATCAGCCCCAGCATTTT.

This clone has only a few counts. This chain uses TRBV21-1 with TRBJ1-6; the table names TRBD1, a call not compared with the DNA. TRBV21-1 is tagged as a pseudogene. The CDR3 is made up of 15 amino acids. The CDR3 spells CASSAPRTDNSPLHF. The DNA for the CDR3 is TGTGCCAGCAGCGCCCCAAGGACAGACAATTCACCCCTCCACTTT.

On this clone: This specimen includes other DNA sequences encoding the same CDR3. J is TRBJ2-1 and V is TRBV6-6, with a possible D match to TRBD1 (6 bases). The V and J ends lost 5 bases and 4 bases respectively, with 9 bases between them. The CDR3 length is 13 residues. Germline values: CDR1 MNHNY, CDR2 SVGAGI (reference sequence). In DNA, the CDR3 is TGTGCCAGCAGTGATGACAGGTACAATGAGCAGTTCTTC. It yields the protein CASSDDRYNEQFF.

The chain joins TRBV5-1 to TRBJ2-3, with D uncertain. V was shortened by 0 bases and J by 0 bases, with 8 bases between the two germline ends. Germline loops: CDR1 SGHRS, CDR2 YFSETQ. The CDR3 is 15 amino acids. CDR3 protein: CASSLAAASTDTQYF. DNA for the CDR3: TGCGCCAGCAGCTTGGCAGCAGCTAGCACAGATACGCAGTATTTT. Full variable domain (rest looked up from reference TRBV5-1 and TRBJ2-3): KAGVTQTPRYLIKTRGQQVTLSCSPISGHRSVSWYQQTPGQGLQFLFEYFSETQRNKGNFPGRFSGRQFSNSRSEMNVSTLELGDSALYLCASSLAAASTDTQYFGPGTRLTVL.

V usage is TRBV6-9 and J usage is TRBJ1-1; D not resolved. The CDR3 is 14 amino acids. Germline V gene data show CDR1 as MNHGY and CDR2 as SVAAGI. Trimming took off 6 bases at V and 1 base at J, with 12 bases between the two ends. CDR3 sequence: CASSRAPRNTEAFF. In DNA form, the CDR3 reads TGTGCCAGCAGCCGGGCGCCGCGGAACACTGAAGCTTTCTTT.

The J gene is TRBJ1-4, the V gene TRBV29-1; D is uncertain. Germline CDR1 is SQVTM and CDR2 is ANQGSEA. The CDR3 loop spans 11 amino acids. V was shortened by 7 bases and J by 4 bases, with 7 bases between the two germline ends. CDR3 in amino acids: CSGAYNEKLFF. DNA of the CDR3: TGCAGCGGTGCCTATAATGAAAAACTGTTTTTT.

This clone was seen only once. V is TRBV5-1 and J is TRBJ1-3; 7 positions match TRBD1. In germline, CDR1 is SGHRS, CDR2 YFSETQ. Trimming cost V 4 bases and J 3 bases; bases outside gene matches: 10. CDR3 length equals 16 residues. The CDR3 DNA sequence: TGCGCCAGCAGCCGCCAGGGGGGATCTCTTGGAAACACCATATATTTT. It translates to CASSRQGGSLGNTIYF.

The CDR3 DNA reads TGTGCCAGCAGCGAGATGGGCTCCTACAATGAGCAGTTCTTC. Its protein product is CASSEMGSYNEQFF. The chain is built from TRBV11-3 and TRBJ2-1, with D unclear. CDR1 is SGHNT, CDR2 YENEEA, per germline. The V gene lost 5 bases and the J gene lost 0 bases, with 8 bases spanning the gap. This CDR3 contains 14 residues.

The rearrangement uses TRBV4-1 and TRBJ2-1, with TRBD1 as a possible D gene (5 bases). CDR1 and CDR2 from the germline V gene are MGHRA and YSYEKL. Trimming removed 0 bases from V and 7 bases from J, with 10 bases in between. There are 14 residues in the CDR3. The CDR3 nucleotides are TGCGCCAGCAGCCAAGATCCAGGGAATAATGAGCAGTTCTTC. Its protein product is CASSQDPGNNEQFF.